What follows are 5 T cell receptor beta chains derived from one specimen sequenced in a study of shared clonotypes between healthy human individuals. Libraries were prepared by immunoSEQ multiplex PCR; TCRdb keeps only in-frame clonotypes and omits some of them. The sample lists around 200,000 clones, 65% to 80% occurring once. Material: memory CD4+ T cells sorted from blood. As to subset: CD45RA-negative fraction. These receptors all stem from a man aged 25 to 45 in good health.

This chain connects TRBV29-1 to TRBJ1-1; 10 bases are shared with TRBD1. Germline-derived CDR1 and CDR2 are SQVTM and ANQGSEA. V lost 7 bases and J lost 5; bases outside the gene matches: 7. This CDR3 has 13 amino acids. The CDR3 here is CSAGQGETTEAFF. The CDR3 nucleotides read TGCAGCGCCGGACAGGGGGAAACGACTGAAGCTTTCTTT.

The rearrangement links TRBV9 to TRBJ2-5, with D perhaps TRBD2 (5 bases). In germline, CDR1 is SGDLS, CDR2 YYNGEE. The ends were cut back, 2 bases at V and 5 bases at J, with 22 bases in the middle. The length of the CDR3 is 17 residues. The CDR3 region has the DNA TGTGCCAGCAGCGTCGGATCCTTGGGAGCTTCCCGGGAGACCCAGTACTTC. Its protein product is CASSVGSLGASRETQYF.

CDR3 in amino acids: CASSAGTGVIETQYF. The CDR3 DNA reads TGTGCCAGTAGCGCCGGGACAGGGGTGATAGAGACCCAGTACTTC. This chain links TRBV19 with TRBJ2-5; 10 bases agree with TRBD1. V was clipped by 6 bases and J by 4 bases; unmatched bases: 8. The CDR3 length is 15 residues. CDR1 is LNHDA and CDR2 is SQIVND in the germline V gene (reference sequence).

The chain couples TRBV27 to TRBJ2-1; D unresolved. The CDR3 spans 15 residues. V was clipped by 5 bases and J by 10 bases, with 21 bases between them. Germline V gene data show CDR1 as MNHEY and CDR2 as SMNVEV (reference sequence). CDR3 sequence: CASSQYPYGLREQFF. The CDR3 bases are TGTGCCAGCAGTCAGTACCCCTATGGGTTAAGGGAGCAGTTCTTC.

The V and J genes are TRBV18 and TRBJ1-4, with TRBD1 as a possible D gene (6 bases). V lost 6 bases and J lost 7, with 15 bases in between. The CDR3 has 14 amino acids. Germline V gene lookup returns CDR1 KGHSH and CDR2 LQKENI. The CDR3 loop is CASSEGQPLEKLFF. The CDR3 nucleotides read TGTGCCAGCTCCGAAGGACAGCCCCTTGAAAAACTGTTTTTT.